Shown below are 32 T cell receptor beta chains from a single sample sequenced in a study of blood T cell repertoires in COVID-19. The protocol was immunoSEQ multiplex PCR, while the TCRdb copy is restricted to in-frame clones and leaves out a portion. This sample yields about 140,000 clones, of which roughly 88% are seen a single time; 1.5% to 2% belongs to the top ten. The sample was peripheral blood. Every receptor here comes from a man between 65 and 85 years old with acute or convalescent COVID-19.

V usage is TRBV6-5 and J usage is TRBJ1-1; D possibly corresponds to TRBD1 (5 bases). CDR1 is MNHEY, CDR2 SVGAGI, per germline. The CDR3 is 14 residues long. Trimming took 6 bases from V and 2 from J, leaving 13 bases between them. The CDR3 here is CASRSTATNTEAFF. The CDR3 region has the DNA TGTGCCAGCAGATCGACAGCCACCAACACTGAAGCTTTCTTT.

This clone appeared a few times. This CDR3 is CASSGGTGGSYEQYF. The CDR3 nucleotides read TGTGCCAGCAGCGGTGGGACAGGGGGCTCCTACGAGCAGTACTTC. The chain has TRBV9 and TRBJ2-7; TRBD1 matches 11 bases. The CDR3 consists of 15 residues. CDR1 is SGDLS, CDR2 YYNGEE, per germline. V was pared by 3 bases and J by 0 bases, with 2 bases of the junction left unmatched.

CDR3 region: CAWTGPGQGAQVTQYF. CDR3 in DNA: TGTGCCTGGACCGGACCGGGACAGGGGGCTCAAGTTACGCAGTATTTT. The chain has TRBV30 and TRBJ2-3; 12 bases are a match to TRBD1. CDR1 and CDR2 from the germline V gene are GTSNPN and SVGIG (reference sequence). This CDR3 region has 16 residues. Losses at the gene ends were 4 bases for V and 8 bases for J; bases not matched to a gene: 13.

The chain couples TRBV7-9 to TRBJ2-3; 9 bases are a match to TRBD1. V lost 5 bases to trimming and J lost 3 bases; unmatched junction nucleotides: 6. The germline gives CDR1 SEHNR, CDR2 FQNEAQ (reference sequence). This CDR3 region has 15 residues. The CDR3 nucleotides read TGTGCCAGCAGCCAGGGGACAGGGAGTACAGATACGCAGTATTTT. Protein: CASSQGTGSTDTQYF.

This CDR3 is CASSLRQFQETQYF. The CDR3 region has the DNA TGTGCCAGCAGCTTGCGTCAATTCCAAGAGACCCAGTACTTC. The chain carries TRBV7-2 and TRBJ2-5; unclear D gene. This CDR3 has 14 residues. Germline V lookup: CDR1 SGHTA, CDR2 FQGNSA. V was trimmed by 3 bases and J by 1 base, leaving 9 bases between them.

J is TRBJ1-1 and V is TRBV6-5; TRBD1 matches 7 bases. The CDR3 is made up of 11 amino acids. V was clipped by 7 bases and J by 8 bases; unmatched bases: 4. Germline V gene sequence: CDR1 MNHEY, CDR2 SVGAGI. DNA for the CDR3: TGTGCCAGCAACCACAGGGGCGAAGCTTTCTTT. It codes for CASNHRGEAFF.

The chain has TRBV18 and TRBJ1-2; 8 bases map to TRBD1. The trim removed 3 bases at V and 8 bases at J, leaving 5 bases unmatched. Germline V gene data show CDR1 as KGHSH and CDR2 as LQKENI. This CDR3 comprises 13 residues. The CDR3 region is CASSPGTGLGYTF. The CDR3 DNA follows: TGTGCCAGCTCACCCGGGACAGGACTAGGCTACACCTTC.

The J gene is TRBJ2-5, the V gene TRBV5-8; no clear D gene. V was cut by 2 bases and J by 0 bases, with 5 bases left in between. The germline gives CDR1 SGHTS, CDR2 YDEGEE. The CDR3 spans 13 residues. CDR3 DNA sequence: TGTGCCAGCAGCTTAGAGTACCAAGAGACCCAGTACTTC. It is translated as CASSLEYQETQYF.

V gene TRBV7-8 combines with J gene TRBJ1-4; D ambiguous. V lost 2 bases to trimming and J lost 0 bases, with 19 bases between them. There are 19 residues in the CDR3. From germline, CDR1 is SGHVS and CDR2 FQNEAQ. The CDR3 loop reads CASSLPRGDNVATNEKLFF. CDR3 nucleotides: TGTGCCAGCAGCTTACCCCGGGGAGATAACGTTGCAACTAATGAAAAACTGTTTTTT. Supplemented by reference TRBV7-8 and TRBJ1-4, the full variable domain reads GAGVSQSPRYKVAKRGQDVALRCDPISGHVSLFWYQQALGQGPEFLTYFQNEAQLDKSGLPSDRFFAERPEGSVSTLKIQRTQQEDSAVYLCASSLPRGDNVATNEKLFFGSGTQLSVL.

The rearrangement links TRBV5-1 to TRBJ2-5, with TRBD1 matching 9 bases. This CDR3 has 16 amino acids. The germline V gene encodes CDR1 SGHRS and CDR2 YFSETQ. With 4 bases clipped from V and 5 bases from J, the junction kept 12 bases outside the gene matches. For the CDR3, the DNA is TGCGCCAGCAGCAATGGGACAGGGAGCAGTTTGGAGACCCAGTACTTC. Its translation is CASSNGTGSSLETQYF.

CDR3: CASGRRGLLDEKLFF. DNA for the CDR3: TGTGCCAGCGGACGGAGGGGACTGCTTGATGAAAAACTGTTTTTT. The chain uses TRBV6-5 and TRBJ1-4; D perhaps matches TRBD1 (5 bases). Germline V gives CDR1 MNHEY, CDR2 SVGAGI. This CDR3 is built from 15 residues. Deletions cut 8 bases from V and 6 bases from J, with 19 bases between.

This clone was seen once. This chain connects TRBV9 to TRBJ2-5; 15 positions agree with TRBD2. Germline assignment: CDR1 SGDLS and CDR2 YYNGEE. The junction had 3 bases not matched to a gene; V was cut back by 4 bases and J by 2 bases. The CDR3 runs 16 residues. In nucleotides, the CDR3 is TGTGCCAGCAGCATAGGACTAGCGGGGGGGCAAGAGACCCAGTACTTC. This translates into CASSIGLAGGQETQYF.

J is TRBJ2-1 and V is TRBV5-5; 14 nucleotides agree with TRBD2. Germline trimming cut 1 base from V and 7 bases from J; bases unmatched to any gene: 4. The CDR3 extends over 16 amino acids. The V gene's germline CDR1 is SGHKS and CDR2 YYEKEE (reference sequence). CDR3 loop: CASSLPGLAGANEQFF. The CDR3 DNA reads TGTGCCAGCAGCTTGCCGGGACTAGCGGGAGCTAATGAGCAGTTCTTC.

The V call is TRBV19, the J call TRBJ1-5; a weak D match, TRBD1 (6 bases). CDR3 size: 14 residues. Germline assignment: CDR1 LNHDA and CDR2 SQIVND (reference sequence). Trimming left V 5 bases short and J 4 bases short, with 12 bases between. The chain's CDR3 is CASSSRGTNQPQHF. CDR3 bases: TGTGCCAGTAGTTCGAGGGGGACAAATCAGCCCCAGCATTTT.

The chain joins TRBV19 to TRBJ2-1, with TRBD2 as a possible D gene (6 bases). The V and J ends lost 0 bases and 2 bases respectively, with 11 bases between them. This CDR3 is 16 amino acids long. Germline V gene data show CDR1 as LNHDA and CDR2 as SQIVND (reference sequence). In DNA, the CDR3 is TGTGCCAGTAGTATAGAATCAGGACTACCCTACAATGAGCAGTTCTTC. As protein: CASSIESGLPYNEQFF.

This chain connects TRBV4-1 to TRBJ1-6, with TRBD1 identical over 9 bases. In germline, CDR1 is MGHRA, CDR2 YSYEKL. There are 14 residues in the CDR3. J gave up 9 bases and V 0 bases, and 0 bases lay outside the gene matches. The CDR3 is CASSQEDRGSPLHF. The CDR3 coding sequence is TGCGCCAGCAGCCAAGAGGACAGGGGTTCACCCCTCCACTTT.

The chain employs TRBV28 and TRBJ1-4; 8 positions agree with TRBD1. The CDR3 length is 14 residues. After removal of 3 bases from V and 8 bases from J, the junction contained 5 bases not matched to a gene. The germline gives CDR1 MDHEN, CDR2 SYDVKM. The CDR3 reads CASSLGQAPEKLFF. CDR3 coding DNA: TGTGCCAGCAGTTTGGGACAGGCGCCCGAAAAACTGTTTTTT.

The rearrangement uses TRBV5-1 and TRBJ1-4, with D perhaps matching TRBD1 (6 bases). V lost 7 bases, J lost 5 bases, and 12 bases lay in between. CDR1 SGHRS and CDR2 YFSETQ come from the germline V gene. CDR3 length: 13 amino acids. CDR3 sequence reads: CASSGTLNEKLFF. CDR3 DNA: TGCGCCAGCTCCGGGACACTGAATGAAAAACTGTTTTTT. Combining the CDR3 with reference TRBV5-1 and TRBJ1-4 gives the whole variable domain KAGVTQTPRYLIKTRGQQVTLSCSPISGHRSVSWYQQTPGQGLQFLFEYFSETQRNKGNFPGRFSGRQFSNSRSEMNVSTLELGDSALYLCASSGTLNEKLFFGSGTQLSVL.

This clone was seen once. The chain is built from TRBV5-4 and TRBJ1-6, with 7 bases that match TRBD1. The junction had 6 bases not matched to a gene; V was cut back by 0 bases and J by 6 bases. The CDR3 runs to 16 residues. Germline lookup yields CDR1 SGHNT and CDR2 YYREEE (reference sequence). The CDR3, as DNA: TGTGCCAGCAGCTTGGCCGCCGGGACAGCTAATTCACCCCTCCACTTT. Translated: CASSLAAGTANSPLHF.

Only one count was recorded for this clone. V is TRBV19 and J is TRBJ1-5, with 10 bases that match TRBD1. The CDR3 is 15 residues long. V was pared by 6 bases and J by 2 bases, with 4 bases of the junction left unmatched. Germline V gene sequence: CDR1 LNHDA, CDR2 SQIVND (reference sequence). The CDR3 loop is CASRGGQGGNQPQHF. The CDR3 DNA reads TGTGCCAGTAGAGGAGGACAGGGGGGCAATCAGCCCCAGCATTTT.

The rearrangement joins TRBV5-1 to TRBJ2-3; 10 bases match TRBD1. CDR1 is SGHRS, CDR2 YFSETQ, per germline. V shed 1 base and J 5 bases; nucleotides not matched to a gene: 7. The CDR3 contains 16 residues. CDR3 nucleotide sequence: TGCGCCAGCAGCTTGCTCCGGGACAGGGGAGGAGATACGCAGTATTTT. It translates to CASSLLRDRGGDTQYF.

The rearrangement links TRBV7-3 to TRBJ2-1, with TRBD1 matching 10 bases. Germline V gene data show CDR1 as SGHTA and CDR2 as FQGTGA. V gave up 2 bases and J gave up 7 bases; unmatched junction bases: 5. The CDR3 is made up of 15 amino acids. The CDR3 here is CASSLGTGADNEQFF. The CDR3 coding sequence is TGTGCCAGCAGCTTAGGGACAGGGGCAGATAATGAGCAGTTCTTC.

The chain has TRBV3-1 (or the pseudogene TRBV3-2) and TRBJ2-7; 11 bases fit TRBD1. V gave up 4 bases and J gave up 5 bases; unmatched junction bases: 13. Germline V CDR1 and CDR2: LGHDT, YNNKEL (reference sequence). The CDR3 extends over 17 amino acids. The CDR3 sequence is CASSRPYGTGGRDEQYF. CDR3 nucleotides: TGTGCCAGCAGCCGGCCGTATGGGACAGGGGGTCGTGACGAGCAGTACTTC.

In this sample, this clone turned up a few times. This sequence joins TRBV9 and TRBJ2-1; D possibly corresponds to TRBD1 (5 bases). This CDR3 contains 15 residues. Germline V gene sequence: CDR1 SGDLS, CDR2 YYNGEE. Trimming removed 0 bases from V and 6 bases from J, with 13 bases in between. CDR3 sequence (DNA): TGTGCCAGCAGCGTAGAGGGCCAGGGTGGCAATGAGCAGTTCTTC. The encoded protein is CASSVEGQGGNEQFF.

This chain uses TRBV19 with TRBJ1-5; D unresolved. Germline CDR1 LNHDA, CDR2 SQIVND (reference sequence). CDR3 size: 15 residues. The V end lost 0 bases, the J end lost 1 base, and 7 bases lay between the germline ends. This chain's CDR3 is CASSIESNSNQPQHF. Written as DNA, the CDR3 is TGTGCCAGTAGTATAGAGAGTAACAGCAATCAGCCCCAGCATTTT.

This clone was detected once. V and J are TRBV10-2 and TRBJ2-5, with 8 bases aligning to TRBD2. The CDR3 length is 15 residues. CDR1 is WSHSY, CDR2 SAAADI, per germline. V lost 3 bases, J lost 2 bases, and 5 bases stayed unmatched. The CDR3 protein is CASSDWLAGQETQYF. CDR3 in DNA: TGCGCCAGCAGTGATTGGTTAGCGGGACAAGAGACCCAGTACTTC.

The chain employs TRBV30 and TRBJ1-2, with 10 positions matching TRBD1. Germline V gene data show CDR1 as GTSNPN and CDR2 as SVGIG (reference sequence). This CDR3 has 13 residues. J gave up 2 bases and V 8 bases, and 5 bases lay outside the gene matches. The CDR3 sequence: CATGGQGNYGYTF. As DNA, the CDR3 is TGTGCCACCGGGGGACAGGGGAACTATGGCTACACCTTC.

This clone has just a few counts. The CDR3 DNA follows: TGTGCCAGCGAAAGAGGGATATCTGAAGCTTTCTTT. Protein sequence: CASERGISEAFF. This rearrangement joins TRBV6-5 to TRBJ1-1; D gene uncertain. This CDR3 region has 12 residues. Trimming cost V 8 bases and J 6 bases, with 13 bases left between them. Germline lookup yields CDR1 MNHEY and CDR2 SVGAGI.

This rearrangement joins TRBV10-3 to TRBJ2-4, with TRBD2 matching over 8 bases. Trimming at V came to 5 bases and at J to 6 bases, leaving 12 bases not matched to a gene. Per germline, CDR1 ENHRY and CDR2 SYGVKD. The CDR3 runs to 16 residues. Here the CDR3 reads CAISPTVSAGGNIQYF. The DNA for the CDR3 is TGTGCCATCAGTCCAACCGTCTCGGCGGGAGGAAACATTCAGTACTTC.

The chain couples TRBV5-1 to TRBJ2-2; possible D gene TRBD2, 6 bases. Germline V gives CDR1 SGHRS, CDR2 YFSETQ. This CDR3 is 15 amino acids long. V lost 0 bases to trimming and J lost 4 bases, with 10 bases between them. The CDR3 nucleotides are TGCGCCAGCAGCTTGGACGGGAGAGCCACCGGGGAGCTGTTTTTT. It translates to CASSLDGRATGELFF.

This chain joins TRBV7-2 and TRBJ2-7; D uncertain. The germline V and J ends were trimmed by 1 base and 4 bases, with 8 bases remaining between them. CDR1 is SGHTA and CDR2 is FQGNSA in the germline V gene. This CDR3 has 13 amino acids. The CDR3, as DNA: TGTGCCAGCAGCTTAGGTCTAGAGTACGAGCAGTACTTC. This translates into CASSLGLEYEQYF. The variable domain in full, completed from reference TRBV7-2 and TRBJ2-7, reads GAGVSQSPSNKVTEKGKDVELRCDPISGHTALYWYRQSLGQGLEFLIYFQGNSAPDKSGLPSDRFSAERTGGSVSTLTIQRTQQEDSAVYLCASSLGLEYEQYFGPGTRLTVT.

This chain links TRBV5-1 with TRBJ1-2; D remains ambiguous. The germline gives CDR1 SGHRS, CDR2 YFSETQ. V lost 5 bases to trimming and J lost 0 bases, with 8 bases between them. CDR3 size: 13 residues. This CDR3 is CASSAQTNYGYTF. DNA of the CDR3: TGCGCCAGCAGTGCGCAAACTAACTATGGCTACACCTTC.